The entry below gives a single TCR beta chain sequence along with its context. Its antigen is not yet known. No quality values exist for individual bases; no much larger clone is one base distant. The entry originates in a study of blood T cell repertoires in COVID-19 (TCRdb year 2020). Some background on the complete study: Samples from collaborators originated in the United States, Italy and Spain and spanned both the acute and convalescent phases of COVID-19. The sample metadata nearly always contained a de-identified subject ID, COVID-19 status, age in years and sex. The repertoires were made available in a free public database intended to serve as a resource for research on the immune response to SARS-CoV-2. HLA class I and class II types, where available, came from metadata supplied by the sample provider rather than from assay-based typing. The dataset comprised deeply sampled blood TCRbeta repertoires from subjects exposed to, actively infected with, or recovered from COVID-19. The material from the prospective study consisted of cDNA or gDNA derived from T cells, B-cell-depleted T cells, or PBMCs. The samples were drawn from the first 160 participants of the ongoing ImmuneRACE study and from 1,254 subjects provided by 6 global collaborators. Here is what the overall study found, with its caveats: The quantity of clinical and demographic metadata differed by source and by participant and was supplied without curation.

Whole blood was collected in K2EDTA tubes by collaborating institutions according to the institutions' own protocols. Collaborator samples were shipped for TCRbeta analysis as frozen whole blood, isolated PBMCs, or DNA extracted from either sample type. The CDR3 covers 14 residues, taking in both the cysteine and the phenylalanine. Only the CDR3 region is kept as DNA, spanning 42 bases read in frame from base 1. V is reduced by 4 bases and J by 4 bases, leaving a spacing of 13 bases between them. For CDR1 and CDR2, the germline V gene lists LGHNA and YNFKEQ. The immunoSEQ Assay, a bias-controlled multiplex PCR, was used to amplify TCRbeta CDR3 regions from genomic DNA. The published analysis was carried out like this. The number of nucleated cells in each sample was estimated from the amplification of reference gene primers within the assay. Sequence reads were collapsed and filtered to measure the absolute abundance of every unique TCRbeta CDR3 rearrangement. For each sample, productive Simpson clonality was calculated by taking the square root of Simpson's diversity index across productive rearrangements. The source is immuneACCESS, and TCRdb retained only in-frame sequences with V and J called. Part of the clones is not carried over; for the studies checked, unresolved V genes explain less than half of this, and the remainder is unexplained. That table supplies the V and J calls and clone size; D and trimming were determined from the DNA. Present in this sample are 50,000 or so clones, around 80% of which were seen just once. In total, the top ten clones hold 16% of the sample.

The source is a man aged 40-49 years with acute or convalescent COVID-19. Material: peripheral blood. The chain is assembled from TRBV4-2 and TRBJ1-1; a tentative D match to TRBD1 spans 5 bases. The sequenced DNA is TGTGCCAGCAGCCCGGAGGGTAGGGGCACTGAAGCTTTCTTT. It translates as CASSPEGRGTEAFF.